A single sample gave rise to the 25 T cell receptor beta chains below, sequenced in a study of shared clonotypes between healthy human individuals. Clones were read by immunoSEQ multiplex PCR, and TCRdb kept only the in-frame ones, dropping some. Of a few million clones listed, around 93% are singletons. Source material: naive CD4+ T cells from PBMCs. This sample's subset: CD45RA+ positively selected. These receptors originate from a man younger than 35 in good health. Some clones in this sample may be carry-over from other donors' samples.

The gene calls are TRBV5-1 and TRBJ2-7; maybe TRBD2 (5 bases). V was pared by 1 base and J by 5 bases, with 13 bases between. The CDR3 is made up of 14 amino acids. Germline V CDR1 and CDR2: SGHRS, YFSETQ. CDR3 loop: CASSLSPAGDEQYF. The CDR3 DNA is TGCGCCAGCAGCTTGTCACCCGCGGGCGACGAGCAGTACTTC. The full variable domain, completed using reference TRBV5-1 and TRBJ2-7, is KAGVTQTPRYLIKTRGQQVTLSCSPISGHRSVSWYQQTPGQGLQFLFEYFSETQRNKGNFPGRFSGRQFSNSRSEMNVSTLELGDSALYLCASSLSPAGDEQYFGPGTRLTVT.

As DNA, the CDR3 is TGTGCCAGCAGCGTAGGGACTAACCCGGCCTACGAGCAGTACTTC. Its translation is CASSVGTNPAYEQYF. The rearrangement joins TRBV9 to TRBJ2-7, with D tentatively TRBD2 (6 bases). The V end lost 0 bases, the J end lost 2 bases, and 12 bases lay between the germline ends. This CDR3 contains 15 residues. Germline values: CDR1 SGDLS, CDR2 YYNGEE.

The gene calls are TRBV6-1 and TRBJ2-3; no clear D. This CDR3 spans 13 amino acids. V was clipped by 6 bases and J by 3 bases, with 10 bases between them. Germline CDR1 and CDR2: MNHNS and SASEGT. Here the CDR3 reads CASSFPGTDTQYF. CDR3 in DNA: TGTGCCAGCAGCTTCCCTGGGACAGATACGCAGTATTTT.

This clone has a handful of counts. The V call is TRBV28, the J call TRBJ2-2, with 8 bases matching TRBD1. CDR1 and CDR2 (germline): MDHEN, SYDVKM. Losses at the gene ends were 6 bases for V and 5 bases for J; bases not matched to a gene: 5. The CDR3 covers 14 residues. CDR3 DNA sequence: TGTGCCAGCAGATCAGGGGGCGGTACCGGGGAGCTGTTTTTT. Protein sequence: CASRSGGGTGELFF. The variable domain in full, with the rest retrieved from reference TRBV28 and TRBJ2-2, is DVKVTQSSRYLVKRTGEKVFLECVQDMDHENMFWYRQDPGLGLRLIYFSYDVKMKEKGDIPEGYSVSREKKERFSLILESASTNQTSMYLCASRSGGGTGELFFGEGSRLTVL.

The V call is TRBV4-3, the J call TRBJ2-3, with 16 bases fitting TRBD2. V shed 4 bases, J shed 6 bases, and the junction held 7 bases outside the gene matches. Germline CDR1 is LGHNA and CDR2 is YSLEER. This CDR3 spans 17 amino acids. CDR3 in amino acids: CASSLTPGLAGGDTQYF. The CDR3, as DNA: TGCGCCAGCAGCCTGACACCGGGACTAGCGGGAGGGGATACGCAGTATTTT.

The chain recombines TRBV5-1 with TRBJ2-2; 10 nucleotides line up with TRBD2. Losses at the gene ends were 0 bases for V and 1 base for J; bases not matched to a gene: 3. This CDR3 has 17 amino acids. CDR1 and CDR2 from the germline V gene are SGHRS and YFSETQ. The CDR3 DNA follows: TGCGCCAGCAGCTTGGCGACTAGCGGGCTGAACACCGGGGAGCTGTTTTTT. This gives the protein CASSLATSGLNTGELFF.

This clone was observed once. The rearrangement uses TRBV5-1 and TRBJ2-3; D remains unclear. Germline assignment: CDR1 SGHRS and CDR2 YFSETQ. Deletions cut 0 bases from V and 5 bases from J, with 10 bases between. This CDR3 comprises 14 residues. In DNA, the CDR3 is TGCGCCAGCAGCTTGGGAGGTTTTGGAGATACGCAGTATTTT. Its translation is CASSLGGFGDTQYF.

The V gene is TRBV2, the J gene TRBJ2-5; 8 bases map to TRBD2. V lost 5 bases to trimming and J lost 4 bases; unmatched junction nucleotides: 9. The CDR3 consists of 15 residues. The germline V gene encodes CDR1 SNHLY and CDR2 FYNNEI. The DNA for the CDR3 is TGTGCCAGCAGTATACCATCCGGGAGGGGAGAGACCCAGTACTTC. Translation: CASSIPSGRGETQYF.

As concerns this clone: Other DNA sequences in this sample translate to the same CDR3. V usage is TRBV28 and J usage is TRBJ1-1; possibly TRBD1 for D (5 bases). V dropped 2 bases and J dropped 4 bases, with 8 bases sitting between them. There are 13 residues in the CDR3. Germline V CDR1 and CDR2: MDHEN, SYDVKM. The CDR3 region is CASSLEGRTEAFF. In DNA, the CDR3 is TGTGCCAGCAGTTTAGAGGGGCGCACTGAAGCTTTCTTT.

V gene TRBV28 combines with J gene TRBJ1-1; D gene unclear. The V and J ends lost 5 bases and 1 base respectively, with 8 bases between them. The CDR3 loop spans 13 amino acids. Per germline, CDR1 MDHEN and CDR2 SYDVKM. The CDR3 DNA reads TGTGCCAGCAGTGGCTGGGCGAACACTGAAGCTTTCTTT. Translation: CASSGWANTEAFF.

This clone has a single count. The rearrangement uses TRBV28 and TRBJ2-1, with 9 bases lining up with TRBD2. Looked up from germline, CDR1 is MDHEN and CDR2 is SYDVKM. V trimming: 6 bases; J trimming: 7 bases; junction bases outside the gene matches: 7. This CDR3 comprises 14 residues. The CDR3 here is CASSPWLAGNEQFF. CDR3 bases: TGTGCCAGCAGCCCCTGGCTAGCGGGGAATGAGCAGTTCTTC.

The chain uses TRBV5-1 and TRBJ1-6; no definite D call. V dropped 0 bases and J dropped 9 bases, with 16 bases sitting between them. There are 16 residues in the CDR3. Germline V gene data show CDR1 as SGHRS and CDR2 as YFSETQ. CDR3 sequence: CASSLAGDLRGSPLHF. The CDR3 DNA reads as TGCGCCAGCAGCTTGGCGGGCGACCTCCGGGGTTCACCCCTCCACTTT.

The gene calls are TRBV7-6 and TRBJ2-7; the match to TRBD2 covers 13 bases. CDR1 and CDR2 (germline): SGHVS, FNYEAQ. Trimming at V came to 5 bases and at J to 4 bases, leaving 8 bases not matched to a gene. The CDR3 length is 16 residues. This chain's CDR3 is CASSDGLAGAQYEQYF. As DNA, the CDR3 is TGTGCCAGCAGCGACGGACTAGCGGGAGCTCAGTACGAGCAGTACTTC.

This chain links TRBV7-7 with TRBJ2-2, with 7 bases matching TRBD2. The CDR3 length is 17 residues. Per germline, CDR1 SSHAT and CDR2 FNYEAQ (reference sequence). The junction had 4 bases not matched to a gene; V was cut back by 0 bases and J by 0 bases. CDR3 amino acids: CASSLAVLAANTGELFF. CDR3 DNA: TGTGCCAGCAGCTTAGCGGTCCTAGCGGCGAACACCGGGGAGCTGTTTTTT.

The rearrangement joins TRBV7-9 to TRBJ2-1, with 14 bases identical to TRBD2. CDR1 is SEHNR and CDR2 is FQNEAQ in the germline V gene (reference sequence). The CDR3 is 18 residues long. The J segment lost 6 bases and the V segment lost 4 bases, leaving 11 bases of the junction unmatched. As DNA, the CDR3 is TGTGCCAGCAGCTCGGGACTAGCGGGAGTTATCGGTTCCAATGAGCAGTTCTTC. Translated, it gives CASSSGLAGVIGSNEQFF. The entire variable domain, with the rest obtained from reference TRBV7-9 and TRBJ2-1, is as follows: DTGVSQNPRHKITKRGQNVTFRCDPISEHNRLYWYRQTLGQGPEFLTYFQNEAQLEKSRLLSDRFSAERPKGSFSTLEIQRTEQGDSAMYLCASSSGLAGVIGSNEQFFGPGTRLTVL.

The chain recombines TRBV15 with TRBJ2-2; 11 bases line up with TRBD2. After removal of 2 bases from V and 2 bases from J, the junction contained 1 base not matched to a gene. This CDR3 comprises 16 residues. Germline CDR1 LNHNV, CDR2 YYDKDF (reference sequence). CDR3 amino acids: CATSRRLAGNTGELFF. The CDR3 bases are TGTGCCACCAGCAGACGACTAGCGGGAAACACCGGGGAGCTGTTTTTT.

This chain links TRBV28 with TRBJ2-1, with 9 bases lining up with TRBD2. The CDR3 has 14 amino acids. Per germline, CDR1 MDHEN and CDR2 SYDVKM. V shed 5 bases, J shed 7 bases, and the junction held 6 bases outside the gene matches. The CDR3 sequence: CASSGGRAVNEQFF. As DNA, the CDR3 is TGTGCCAGCAGTGGCGGGAGGGCCGTAAATGAGCAGTTCTTC.

This rearrangement joins TRBV6-6 to TRBJ1-4; D unclear. Germline V gene lookup returns CDR1 MNHNY and CDR2 SVGAGI (reference sequence). This CDR3 is 16 amino acids long. The V end was cut by 0 bases, the J end by 7 bases, with 15 bases between. The CDR3 protein is CASSYSTTPRGEKLFF. Written as DNA, the CDR3 is TGTGCCAGCAGTTACTCGACGACACCCCGGGGTGAAAAACTGTTTTTT.

The chain recombines TRBV6-1 with TRBJ1-4, with 12 bases aligning to TRBD1. The J segment lost 13 bases and the V segment lost 7 bases, leaving 7 bases of the junction unmatched. The length of the CDR3 is 13 residues. Germline V gives CDR1 MNHNS, CDR2 SASEGT. CDR3 sequence: CASTSGQGARLFF. CDR3 in DNA: TGTGCCAGCACCTCGGGACAGGGGGCACGACTGTTTTTT.

This chain links TRBV2 with TRBJ1-1; unclear D gene. The CDR3 is 13 amino acids. CDR1 and CDR2 (germline): SNHLY, FYNNEI. V was cut by 3 bases and J by 1 base, with 6 bases left in between. The CDR3 bases are TGTGCCAGCAGTGATATGGGGAACACTGAAGCTTTCTTT. Residues: CASSDMGNTEAFF.

Of note for this clone: This sample includes further DNA sequences coding for the same CDR3. This chain uses TRBV7-9 with TRBJ2-1; D is undetermined. The V and J ends lost 5 bases and 0 bases respectively, with 8 bases between them. There are 14 residues in the CDR3. Germline V gives CDR1 SEHNR, CDR2 FQNEAQ (reference sequence). CDR3 bases: TGTGCCAGCAGCCTACTAAGCTCCTACAATGAGCAGTTCTTC. Translation gives CASSLLSSYNEQFF.

The J gene is TRBJ2-7, the V gene TRBV28, with D maybe TRBD1 (5 bases). This CDR3 region has 14 residues. CDR1 is MDHEN, CDR2 SYDVKM, per germline. The V gene lost 5 bases and the J gene lost 2 bases, with 13 bases spanning the gap. CDR3 sequence: CASSPARGAYEQYF. The DNA of the CDR3 is TGTGCCAGCAGTCCCGCTAGGGGCGCCTACGAGCAGTACTTC. Full variable domain (missing parts from reference TRBV28 and TRBJ2-7): DVKVTQSSRYLVKRTGEKVFLECVQDMDHENMFWYRQDPGLGLRLIYFSYDVKMKEKGDIPEGYSVSREKKERFSLILESASTNQTSMYLCASSPARGAYEQYFGPGTRLTVT.

With respect to this clone: Other nucleotide sequences in the sample specify the same CDR3. This chain joins TRBV20-1 and TRBJ2-3; D is possibly TRBD2 (6 bases). CDR1 is DFQATT and CDR2 is SNEGSKA in the germline V gene (reference sequence). The CDR3 is 11 amino acids. Trimming took off 5 bases at V and 3 bases at J, with 6 bases between the two ends. The CDR3: CSAGGTDTQYF. CDR3 DNA: TGCAGTGCTGGGGGGACAGATACGCAGTATTTT.

The chain has TRBV25-1 and TRBJ1-3, with D perhaps TRBD1 (6 bases). This CDR3 is 15 amino acids long. With 3 bases removed from V and 4 bases from J, the gap between germline ends came to 13 bases. From germline, CDR1 is MGHDK and CDR2 SYGVNS. CDR3 in amino acids: CASSEYYQGGNTIYF. The CDR3 DNA reads as TGTGCCAGCAGTGAGTACTACCAGGGGGGAAACACCATATATTTT.

The rearrangement uses TRBV5-5 and TRBJ2-7; D unresolved. Deletions cut 4 bases from V and 2 bases from J, with 16 bases between. This CDR3 comprises 15 residues. CDR1 and CDR2 from the germline V gene are SGHKS and YYEKEE (reference sequence). CDR3 sequence: CASSLLRARPYEQYF. The CDR3 coding sequence is TGTGCCAGCAGCCTACTAAGGGCTCGGCCCTACGAGCAGTACTTC.